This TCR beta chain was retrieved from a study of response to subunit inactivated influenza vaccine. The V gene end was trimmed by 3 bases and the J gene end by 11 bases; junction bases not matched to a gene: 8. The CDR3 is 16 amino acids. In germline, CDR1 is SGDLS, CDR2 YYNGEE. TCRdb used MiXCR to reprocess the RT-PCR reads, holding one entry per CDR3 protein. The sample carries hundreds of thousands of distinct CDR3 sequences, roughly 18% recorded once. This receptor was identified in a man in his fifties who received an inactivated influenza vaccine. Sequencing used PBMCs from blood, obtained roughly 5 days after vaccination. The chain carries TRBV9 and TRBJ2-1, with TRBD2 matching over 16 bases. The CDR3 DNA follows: TGTGCCAGCAGCGGCTCGGGACTAGCGGGAGGGAGGAAGCAGTTCTTC. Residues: CASSGSGLAGGRKQFF.